These 10 T cell receptor beta chains share one sample of origin, sequenced in a study of T cell repertoires in cytomegalovirus infection. For these receptors, no antigen is known. One entry per CDR3 protein, called by TCRdb with MiXCR from the reads. The sample carries approximately 1,000,000 distinct CDR3 sequences, approximately 31% recorded once. The material sequenced was cultured CD8+ T cells from PBMCs, taken from culture after CMV antigen stimulation. All receptors derive from a human donor in good health (CMV status not recorded). Some clones in this sample may be carry-over from other donors' samples.

The chain recombines TRBV7-9 with TRBJ2-3, with 7 bases that match TRBD1. Losses at the gene ends were 4 bases for V and 6 bases for J; bases not matched to a gene: 13. The CDR3 totals 16 residues. Per germline, CDR1 SEHNR and CDR2 FQNEAQ (reference sequence). CDR3 sequence: CASSSPGWQGVDTQYF. The CDR3 DNA reads TGTGCCAGCAGCTCCCCGGGTTGGCAGGGGGTCGATACGCAGTATTTT. Full variable domain (missing parts from reference TRBV7-9 and TRBJ2-3): DTGVSQNPRHKITKRGQNVTFRCDPISEHNRLYWYRQTLGQGPEFLTYFQNEAQLEKSRLLSDRFSAERPKGSFSTLEIQRTEQGDSAMYLCASSSPGWQGVDTQYFGPGTRLTVL.

At least ten counts were recorded for this clonotype. The chain carries TRBV7-8 and TRBJ1-2; perhaps TRBD1 as D (5 bases). The CDR3 is made up of 15 amino acids. Per the germline V gene, CDR1 is SGHVS and CDR2 is FQNEAQ. The V end was cut by 5 bases, the J end by 6 bases, with 19 bases between. In nucleotides, the CDR3 is TGTGCCAGCAGCCACAGTCGGGGGGGAGCGGATGGCTACACCTTC. It encodes CASSHSRGGADGYTF.

Many counts were recorded for this clonotype. The CDR3 DNA sequence: TGTGCCAGCAGCCGACAGGGATCCTCCTACGAGCAGTACTTC. This codes for CASSRQGSSYEQYF. This chain connects TRBV7-9 to TRBJ2-7; 7 nucleotides line up with TRBD1. Germline assignment: CDR1 SEHNR and CDR2 FQNEAQ (reference sequence). Trimming at V came to 5 bases and at J to 0 bases, leaving 4 bases not matched to a gene. The CDR3 length is 14 residues.

V is TRBV15 and J is TRBJ2-7, with no clear D. The CDR3 has 14 residues. Germline V CDR1 and CDR2: LNHNV, YYDKDF (reference sequence). The V and J ends lost 0 bases and 4 bases respectively, with 10 bases between them. The CDR3 DNA is TGTGCCACCAGCAGAGAGGAGTGGGGATACGAGCAGTACTTC. Translating gives CATSREEWGYEQYF.

V and J are TRBV6-6 and TRBJ1-2; 10 bases are a match to TRBD1. V dropped 2 bases and J dropped 5; count of bases not matched to a gene: 14. CDR1 MNHNY and CDR2 SVGAGI come from the germline V gene (reference sequence). The CDR3 consists of 18 residues. The DNA for the CDR3 is TGTGCCAGCAGTTACCCTCGGGACAGGGGAAAGGCGGAGTATGGCTACACCTTC. Translated, it gives CASSYPRDRGKAEYGYTF.

V usage is TRBV4-3 and J usage is TRBJ1-2; D remains unclear. CDR3 size: 16 residues. V gave up 0 bases and J gave up 5 bases, with 16 bases separating them. Germline CDR1 is LGHNA and CDR2 is YSLEER. In DNA form, the CDR3 reads TGCGCCAGCAGCCAAGAATCGAACAGCTTGGGATATGGCTACACCTTC. It is translated as CASSQESNSLGYGYTF.

The rearrangement links TRBV7-9 to TRBJ2-3; 14 bases are shared with TRBD2. The CDR3 is made up of 16 amino acids. Germline V gives CDR1 SEHNR, CDR2 FQNEAQ (reference sequence). Losses at the gene ends were 4 bases for V and 6 bases for J; bases not matched to a gene: 6. The CDR3 region is CASSSTSGGAWDTQYF. The CDR3 bases are TGTGCCAGCAGCTCGACTAGCGGGGGGGCCTGGGATACGCAGTATTTT.

This clonotype was recorded many times. V and J are TRBV7-6 and TRBJ2-7; 7 bases are a match to TRBD1. Germline CDR1 reads SGHVS; CDR2 reads FNYEAQ. This CDR3 spans 17 amino acids. V lost 1 base to trimming and J lost 0 bases; unmatched junction nucleotides: 9. The CDR3 bases are TGTGCCAGCAGCTTAGGGTGGGGCTGGGACAGCTCCTACGAGCAGTACTTC. Amino acids: CASSLGWGWDSSYEQYF.

This clonotype was counted a few times. The V call is TRBV11-2, the J call TRBJ2-5; D tentatively reads TRBD1 or TRBD2 (7 bases each). Germline V CDR1 and CDR2: SGHAT, FQNNGV. V gave up 5 bases and J gave up 2 bases, with 21 bases separating them. The CDR3 runs 17 residues. CDR3 nucleotides: TGTGCCAGCAGCCCCGGGCTAAGCGGGACAGTACAAGAGACCCAGTACTTC. Translation: CASSPGLSGTVQETQYF. Complete variable domain (other parts from reference TRBV11-2 and TRBJ2-5): EAGVAQSPRYKIIEKRQSVAFWCNPISGHATLYWYQQILGQGPKLLIQFQNNGVVDDSQLPKDRFSAERLKGVDSTLKIQPAKLEDSAVYLCASSPGLSGTVQETQYFGPGTRLLVL.

For the CDR3, the DNA is TGTGCCAGCATCGGACTAGCGGGCCCCACAGATACGCAGTATTTT. Protein: CASIGLAGPTDTQYF. The V gene is TRBV28, the J gene TRBJ2-3; 11 nucleotides match TRBD2. This CDR3 spans 15 amino acids. J lost 2 bases, V lost 7 bases, and 5 bases had no gene match. The germline V gene encodes CDR1 MDHEN and CDR2 SYDVKM.